The 10 T cell receptor beta chains given below trace back to one sample, sequenced in a study of post-analysis software for immune sequencing data. Overall study results and limits: There were five TRBV segments more frequent in patients than controls, and TRBV5-6, TRBV5-1 and TRBV20-1 were among them.

Built from TCR beta cDNA, the libraries had unique molecular identifiers in them. TCRdb re-analysed the PCR reads in MiXCR, keeping a single row per CDR3 protein. This repertoire shows approximately 690,000 distinct CDR3 sequences, approximately 60% found once; its top ten account for about 11%. Their antigens are not known. Sequencing was done on a sample of blood. The source of these receptors is a girl aged 2 to 9 with multiple sclerosis.

The V gene is TRBV5-1, the J gene TRBJ2-7; 13 bases line up with TRBD2. The germline gives CDR1 SGHRS, CDR2 YFSETQ. CDR3 length equals 19 residues. Trimming removed 1 base from V and 4 bases from J; junction bases left unmatched: 14. The CDR3 loop reads CASSLSGTSGKKGGYEQYF. The CDR3 DNA is TGCGCCAGCAGCTTGTCCGGGACTAGCGGGAAGAAGGGGGGTTACGAGCAGTACTTC.

The chain employs TRBV29-1 and TRBJ2-1; D is perhaps TRBD1 or TRBD2 (6 bases each). Trimming left V 1 base short and J 5 bases short, with 15 bases between. Looked up from germline, CDR1 is SQVTM and CDR2 is ANQGSEA. CDR3 length: 15 amino acids. CDR3 region: CSVEGRSRGHNEQFF. CDR3 nucleotide sequence: TGCAGCGTTGAAGGTCGCAGTCGGGGGCACAATGAGCAGTTCTTC.

A few counts support this clonotype. CDR3 DNA: TGTGCCAGCAGTTACGGGGACAGGGCTCCGGGGCAGCCCCAGCATTTT. It is translated as CASSYGDRAPGQPQHF. V usage is TRBV6-2 or TRBV6-3 and J usage is TRBJ1-5; 9 bases line up with TRBD1. This CDR3 has 16 residues. CDR1 is MNHEY and CDR2 is SVGEGT in the germline V gene. V gave up 2 bases and J gave up 7 bases; unmatched junction bases: 9.

This clonotype was seen at least ten times. A read error may produce the germline difference seen at one junction end. The chain uses TRBV5-1 and TRBJ1-1; D perhaps matches TRBD1 (5 bases). CDR3 length: 12 residues. Germline V lookup: CDR1 SGHRS, CDR2 YFSETQ. CDR3 sequence reads: CASSLGDTEAFF. CDR3 bases: TGTGCCAGCAGCTTAGGGGACACTGAAGCTTTCTTT.

The V and J genes are TRBV7-9 and TRBJ1-6; D gene unclear. From germline, CDR1 is SEHNR and CDR2 FQNEAQ (reference sequence). V was cut by 1 base and J by 8 bases, with 9 bases left in between. This CDR3 comprises 14 residues. CDR3 DNA sequence: TGTGCCAGCAGCTTAGTCGGGAGGGATTCACCCCTCCACTTT. As protein: CASSLVGRDSPLHF.

The chain carries TRBV6-6 and TRBJ2-7; D might be TRBD2 (5 bases). V lost 7 bases to trimming and J lost 3 bases, with 19 bases between them. Germline assignment: CDR1 MNHNY and CDR2 SVGAGI (reference sequence). CDR3 length: 15 residues. The CDR3 DNA sequence: TGTGCCAGCAAGCACGGGGTTTCGGGGAACTACGAGCAGTACTTC. This encodes CASKHGVSGNYEQYF.

This chain uses TRBV18 with TRBJ2-1; weak D call: TRBD1 (8 bases). Per germline, CDR1 KGHSH and CDR2 LQKENI. V lost 4 bases and J lost 7, with 23 bases in between. The CDR3 covers 17 residues. The CDR3 DNA follows: TGTGCCAGCTCACGATACCCGTCAGGGGGCGGGGGAAATGAGCAGTTCTTC. Its protein is CASSRYPSGGGGNEQFF.

J is TRBJ2-1 and V is TRBV7-9; the D gene could be TRBD1 or TRBD2 (6 bases each). Germline loops: CDR1 SEHNR, CDR2 FQNEAQ (reference sequence). Deletions cut 4 bases from V and 7 bases from J, with 29 bases between. The CDR3 contains 19 residues. The CDR3 DNA reads as TGTGCCAGCAGCTCAACCAGCCTATGGTATAGCGGAGGGGGGAATGAGCAGTTCTTC. Translating it yields CASSSTSLWYSGGGNEQFF. The whole variable domain, remainder taken from reference TRBV7-9 and TRBJ2-1, is DTGVSQNPRHKITKRGQNVTFRCDPISEHNRLYWYRQTLGQGPEFLTYFQNEAQLEKSRLLSDRFSAERPKGSFSTLEIQRTEQGDSAMYLCASSSTSLWYSGGGNEQFFGPGTRLTVL.

This chain connects TRBV27 to TRBJ2-4; 10 positions match TRBD1. The CDR3 is 13 residues long. Germline V lookup: CDR1 MNHEY, CDR2 SMNVEV (reference sequence). V was clipped by 8 bases and J by 9 bases; unmatched bases: 7. The CDR3 DNA reads as TGTGCCAGCGGCCTCCGGGACAGGGGCATTCAGTACTTC. Amino acid sequence: CASGLRDRGIQYF.

The rearrangement uses TRBV2 and TRBJ2-3; tentatively, D is TRBD1 or TRBD2 (5 bases each). With 6 bases removed from V and 5 bases from J, the gap between germline ends came to 12 bases. This CDR3 has 13 residues. Germline loops: CDR1 SNHLY, CDR2 FYNNEI. The CDR3 sequence: CASRGELRDTQYF. The CDR3 nucleotides are TGTGCCAGCAGAGGGGAGCTTAGAGATACGCAGTATTTT.